Given below is one TCR beta chain in context. No antigen is known for it. Base qualities were left out, and no much larger clone turns up one base away. TCRB CDR3 sequencing used the immunoSEQ assay on genomic DNA. The authors processed their data as follows. Patient CD8+ clones larger than 1% were compared against published virus-specific TCRB sequences, and only a few matched. Analyses were restricted to productive TCRB rearrangements. A clone was defined by a unique TCRB CDR3 sequence, and clonality was computed as a productive clonality index based on Shannon entropy. Repertoire overlap for a pair of samples was computed from each clone's template counts relative to total templates per sample. V-gene usage measured by flow cytometry correlated with TCRB sequencing V-gene usage, with a Spearman r of 0.6 to 0.65. TCRdb re-hosts the immuneACCESS table, in-frame sequences only. Its copies lack some clones; in the studies checked, an unresolved V gene accounts for under half of them, and the cause for the rest is not known. The V and J calls and the clone size are those of that table, but D and trimming were determined from the DNA. The sample contains 11,000 to 15,000 clones, about 89% of them found a single time. The leading ten clones occupy over 15% of the sample.

The data were obtained in a study of somatic mutations in cytotoxic T cells in rheumatoid arthritis (dated by TCRdb to 2016 to 2017). General notes on the study: Patient peripheral blood (under 31 ml EDTA) was drawn right after diagnosis and before any treatment started. Sorted V beta1+ cells also underwent TCRB sequencing, and some V beta antibody-stained T-cell populations were flow-sorted at nearly 100% purity on a FACSAria II or Sony SH800. Whether expanded CD8+ T-cell clones in untreated, newly diagnosed rheumatoid arthritis carry somatic mutations was the study question, and clonality was characterized with TCRB deep sequencing. A total of 65 rheumatoid arthritis patients and about 21 healthy controls underwent TCRB deep sequencing. Patient and control groups had essentially identical median ages. What the work shows at the level of the full study, not this receptor alone: Several identical CD8+ TCRB sequences were found in both blood and synovial fluid, and in about an eighth of the roughly 65 patients the largest CD8+ clone exceeded 20% of CD8+ cells. The slight underrepresentation of TRBV07 in patients was not corrected for multiple comparisons. There was no significant difference in CD8+ T-cell clonality between rheumatoid arthritis patients and age-matched healthy controls. An increase of CD8+ clonality with age was seen in patients (Spearman r ≈ 0.49) but not in healthy controls. The expanded CD8+ clones had unknown antigen targets, and not appearing in virus-specific databases did not rule out that they were virus-specific.

Positive magnetic bead selection on an AutoMACS was used to isolate CD4+ and CD8+ cells, with flow cytometry used to check purity. Peripheral blood mononuclear cells were isolated by Ficoll-Paque PLUS density gradient separation. Nucleospin Tissue or Tissue XS kits were used to extract DNA from CD4-enriched, CD8-enriched or PBMC samples, and a Qubit 2.0 fluorometer was used for quantification. From the germline V gene, CDR1 is MGHDK and CDR2 is SYGVNS. Trimming takes 3 bases off V and 8 bases off J; junction bases not matched to a gene: 9. The CDR3 numbers 14 residues from cysteine through phenylalanine. Of the read, only the CDR3 DNA is kept; its 42 bases are in frame from base 1.

The rearranged segments are TRBV25-1 and TRBJ1-2; TRBD1 matches 7 bases in the middle. The specimen sequenced was CD4+ T cells sorted from blood. The source is a man aged 70 or older with rheumatoid arthritis. The base sequence is TGTGCCAGCAGTGACGCAGGGGGGTATTGGGGCTACACCTTC. The encoded protein is CASSDAGGYWGYTF.